These 30 T cell receptor beta chains were sequenced from one sample in a study of CD8 T cells in Susac syndrome. RNA amounts of about 0.5 to 1 ug underwent reverse transcription with random hexamers. TCRdb independently ran MiXCR on the immunoSEQ multiplex PCR reads; one entry per CDR3 protein. The sample gives approximately 160,000 distinct CDR3 sequences, 92% of which show up once; 0.065% to 0.085% is in the top ten. The sample consisted of CD4+ T cells from PBMCs. The receptor set was obtained from a human donor in good health.

This chain links TRBV7-2 with TRBJ2-3, with D possibly being TRBD2 (6 bases). V lost 4 bases and J lost 2, with 7 bases in between. This CDR3 has 13 residues. Germline CDR1 SGHTA, CDR2 FQGNSA. CDR3 sequence: CASSWTTTDTQYF. The CDR3 coding sequence is TGTGCCAGCAGCTGGACTACCACAGATACGCAGTATTTT.

This chain connects TRBV5-1 to TRBJ2-5; D is possibly TRBD1 (6 bases). The V gene's germline CDR1 is SGHRS and CDR2 YFSETQ. The CDR3 runs 14 residues. Trimming stripped 0 bases from V and 5 bases from J, with 11 bases between. CDR3 sequence (DNA): TGCGCCAGCAGCTTGGGCGGACAGCCCGAGACCCAGTACTTC. The encoded protein is CASSLGGQPETQYF.

This sequence joins TRBV10-3 and TRBJ2-3, with 11 bases identical to TRBD2. The CDR3 spans 15 residues. Germline V lookup: CDR1 ENHRY, CDR2 SYGVKD. V gave up 11 bases and J gave up 2 bases; unmatched junction bases: 9. The DNA for the CDR3 is TGTGCCGCTATACCTAGCGGGGGGTCCACAGATACGCAGTATTTT. Its protein product is CAAIPSGGSTDTQYF.

CDR3 DNA sequence: TGTGCCAGCAGTTACTCGGGCATGGGGACCCAGTACTTC. The encoded protein is CASSYSGMGTQYF. The V gene is TRBV6-2 or TRBV6-3, the J gene TRBJ2-5, with D unclear. This CDR3 contains 13 residues. V lost 0 bases and J 7 bases, leaving 9 bases between the germline ends. Germline V gene lookup returns CDR1 MNHEY and CDR2 SVGEGT.

This clonotype has more than one count but fewer than ten. This chain connects TRBV2 to TRBJ2-1; perhaps TRBD2 as D (5 bases). Deletions cut 5 bases from V and 0 bases from J, with 11 bases between. Germline V gene lookup returns CDR1 SNHLY and CDR2 FYNNEI. CDR3 length: 15 amino acids. The CDR3 here is CASSLRGSSYNEQFF. CDR3 DNA sequence: TGTGCCAGCAGTCTTCGAGGGAGCTCCTACAATGAGCAGTTCTTC. Drawing the rest from reference TRBV2 and TRBJ2-1, the complete variable domain is EPEVTQTPSHQVTQMGQEVILRCVPISNHLYFYWYRQILGQKVEFLVSFYNNEISEKSEIFDDQFSVERPDGSNFTLKIRSTKLEDSAMYFCASSLRGSSYNEQFFGPGTRLTVL.

CDR3 loop: CATSDPRSGIGELFF. The CDR3 coding sequence is TGTGCCACCAGTGACCCGAGAAGCGGGATTGGGGAGCTGTTTTTT. The chain joins TRBV24-1 to TRBJ2-2, with 7 bases fitting TRBD2. CDR3 length equals 15 residues. CDR1 is KGHDR and CDR2 is SFDVKD in the germline V gene. The J segment lost 8 bases and the V segment lost 4 bases, leaving 9 bases of the junction unmatched.

This chain joins TRBV4-1 and TRBJ2-7, with TRBD2 matching 9 bases. This CDR3 has 18 residues. J lost 2 bases, V lost 1 base, and 12 bases had no gene match. The germline V gene has CDR1 MGHRA and CDR2 YSYEKL. CDR3 residues: CASSQVSPKAGGAYEQYF. CDR3 in DNA: TGCGCCAGCAGCCAAGTATCTCCTAAGGCGGGAGGGGCCTACGAGCAGTACTTC.

This chain connects TRBV5-1 to TRBJ2-7; D is ambiguous. Germline assignment: CDR1 SGHRS and CDR2 YFSETQ. V lost 0 bases, J lost 3 bases, and 13 bases lay in between. CDR3 length: 15 residues. CDR3 in amino acids: CASSLVRQVDYEQYF. The CDR3 DNA follows: TGCGCCAGCAGCTTGGTGCGCCAGGTTGACTACGAGCAGTACTTC.

The chain recombines TRBV5-4 with TRBJ1-2, with a tentative D call TRBD1 (5 bases). The CDR3 has 13 amino acids. Germline V CDR1 and CDR2: SGHNT, YYREEE (reference sequence). Deletions cut 4 bases from V and 9 bases from J, with 16 bases between. CDR3 sequence reads: CASSPYPGNSYTF. The CDR3 coding sequence is TGTGCCAGCAGCCCGTACCCAGGGAATAGCTACACCTTC.

The chain joins TRBV28 to TRBJ2-1; D perhaps matches TRBD2 (6 bases). This CDR3 is built from 16 residues. V dropped 4 bases and J dropped 0 bases, with 13 bases sitting between them. CDR1 MDHEN and CDR2 SYDVKM come from the germline V gene. Written as DNA, the CDR3 is TGTGCCAGCAGTTCTTGGGACTCCAGCTCCTACAATGAGCAGTTCTTC. Translated: CASSSWDSSSYNEQFF.

This clonotype showed up just once. The chain recombines TRBV7-9 with TRBJ1-1; perhaps TRBD1 as D (6 bases). V was cut by 5 bases and J by 7 bases, with 14 bases left in between. The CDR3 is 13 amino acids. Germline CDR1 SEHNR, CDR2 FQNEAQ (reference sequence). CDR3 amino acids: CASSGQTLGEAFF. CDR3 DNA sequence: TGTGCCAGCAGCGGACAGACGTTAGGTGAAGCTTTCTTT.

The chain employs TRBV20-1 and TRBJ2-1; unclear D gene. This CDR3 has 12 residues. Germline V gives CDR1 DFQATT, CDR2 SNEGSKA (reference sequence). V lost 1 base, J lost 2 bases, and 3 bases lay in between. CDR3 sequence reads: CSARGTYNEQFF. CDR3 DNA sequence: TGCAGTGCTAGAGGGACCTACAATGAGCAGTTCTTC.

The rearrangement joins TRBV28 to TRBJ1-1; 7 nucleotides line up with TRBD1. V was clipped by 4 bases and J by 11 bases; unmatched bases: 7. Per the germline V gene, CDR1 is MDHEN and CDR2 is SYDVKM. CDR3 size: 12 residues. CDR3 bases: TGTGCCAGCAGTTCATTAGGGGGCATGGCTTTCTTT. Its protein product is CASSSLGGMAFF.

The chain combines TRBV4-2 with TRBJ2-1, with D perhaps matching TRBD2 (5 bases). The CDR3 has 15 residues. Looked up from germline, CDR1 is LGHNA and CDR2 is YNFKEQ. V was shortened by 1 base and J by 7 bases, with 14 bases between the two germline ends. The DNA of the CDR3 is TGTGCCAGCAGCCAAGTGGCTAGCCCAGAAAATGAGCAGTTCTTC. Translation gives CASSQVASPENEQFF.

The chain joins TRBV18 to TRBJ1-1, with a weak D call TRBD1 (6 bases). V lost 3 bases to trimming and J lost 0 bases, with 14 bases between them. The V gene's germline CDR1 is KGHSH and CDR2 LQKENI. CDR3 length: 16 residues. Here the CDR3 reads CASSPTEGGMNTEAFF. The CDR3 DNA follows: TGTGCCAGCTCACCCACAGAAGGGGGGATGAACACTGAAGCTTTCTTT.

The chain couples TRBV29-1 to TRBJ1-4, with 7 bases matching TRBD1. Germline V gives CDR1 SQVTM, CDR2 ANQGSEA. Trimming cost V 7 bases and J 0 bases; bases outside gene matches: 8. The CDR3 has 15 amino acids. The CDR3 DNA sequence: TGCAGCGCCAGAAAGCAGGGGGCAACTAATGAAAAACTGTTTTTT. Amino acids: CSARKQGATNEKLFF.

The rearrangement joins TRBV5-1 to TRBJ2-7, with 8 bases aligning to TRBD1. This CDR3 has 14 amino acids. Germline assignment: CDR1 SGHRS and CDR2 YFSETQ. V dropped 3 bases and J dropped 5; count of bases not matched to a gene: 7. CDR3 nucleotides: TGCGCCAGCAGCTCCCGACAGGGGAGGAACGAGCAGTACTTC. Translation gives CASSSRQGRNEQYF.

The chain employs TRBV6-2 or TRBV6-3 and TRBJ2-7; no firm D call. The CDR3 runs to 9 residues. V dropped 8 bases and J dropped 3 bases, with 2 bases sitting between them. Germline values: CDR1 MNHEY, CDR2 SVGEGT. The CDR3 DNA sequence: TGTGCCAGCGGCTACGAGCAGTACTTC. Protein sequence: CASGYEQYF.

This chain connects TRBV16 to TRBJ2-1, with TRBD1 identical over 8 bases. This CDR3 has 16 residues. Germline V gene sequence: CDR1 KGHSY, CDR2 FQNENV. After removal of 0 bases from V and 6 bases from J, the junction contained 7 bases not matched to a gene. The DNA of the CDR3 is TGTGCCAGCAGCCAATCGTGGCAGGGGGCAGGCAATGAGCAGTTCTTC. Its protein is CASSQSWQGAGNEQFF.

Only one count was recorded for this clonotype. The CDR3 bases are TGTGCCAGCAGTCTCGAGTTTCGACATACGGGGACCCAGTACTTC. Translating gives CASSLEFRHTGTQYF. The rearrangement joins TRBV6-2 or TRBV6-3 to TRBJ2-5, with unresolved D. This CDR3 spans 15 amino acids. Trimming removed 5 bases at V and 7 bases at J, with 20 bases between. The germline V gene encodes CDR1 MNHEY and CDR2 SVGEGT.

This chain joins TRBV28 and TRBJ1-1; 10 positions agree with TRBD1. The length of the CDR3 is 12 residues. Per the germline V gene, CDR1 is MDHEN and CDR2 is SYDVKM. V shed 7 bases and J 5 bases; nucleotides not matched to a gene: 1. CDR3: CASKGQGTEAFF. CDR3 nucleotides: TGTGCCAGCAAGGGACAGGGGACTGAAGCTTTCTTT.

The genes are TRBV7-3 and TRBJ2-5; D unclear. V dropped 5 bases and J dropped 7 bases, with 14 bases sitting between them. Per the germline V gene, CDR1 is SGHTA and CDR2 is FQGTGA. The CDR3 spans 13 residues. Here the CDR3 reads CASSQRKDGTQYF. For the CDR3, the DNA is TGTGCCAGCAGCCAACGGAAAGATGGGACCCAGTACTTC. The full variable domain, rest sourced from reference TRBV7-3 and TRBJ2-5, is GAGVSQTPSNKVTEKGKYVELRCDPISGHTALYWYRQSLGQGPEFLIYFQGTGAADDSGLPNDRFFAVRPEGSVSTLKIQRTERGDSAVYLCASSQRKDGTQYFGPGTRLLVL.

V is TRBV12-3 or TRBV12-4 and J is TRBJ2-3; a possible D gene is TRBD2 (5 bases). This CDR3 spans 14 amino acids. Trimming removed 7 bases at V and 0 bases at J, with 11 bases between. CDR3 protein: CASTLSVSTDTQYF. CDR3 bases: TGTGCCAGCACCCTTAGCGTTAGCACAGATACGCAGTATTTT.

This clonotype was detected a few times. This chain links TRBV5-1 with TRBJ2-5, with D perhaps TRBD1 or TRBD2 (5 bases each). Germline V gene sequence: CDR1 SGHRS, CDR2 YFSETQ. The CDR3 spans 14 residues. V lost 4 bases, J lost 5 bases, and 15 bases lay in between. The DNA of the CDR3 is TGCGCCAGCAGCACCGGGACCCAAAAGGAGACCCAGTACTTC. Its translation is CASSTGTQKETQYF.

This clonotype occurred once. The chain is built from TRBV6-5 and TRBJ1-1, with 8 nucleotides matching TRBD1. The CDR3 covers 14 residues. CDR1 is MNHEY, CDR2 SVGAGI, per germline. Trimming took 7 bases from V and 5 from J; bases not matched to a gene: 9. The CDR3 reads CASTRGQGRTEAFF. CDR3 DNA sequence: TGTGCCAGCACCAGAGGACAGGGTCGGACTGAAGCTTTCTTT.

The V call is TRBV30, the J call TRBJ2-1; TRBD2 is a possible D gene (6 bases). With 0 bases removed from V and 5 bases from J, the gap between germline ends came to 11 bases. Germline lookup yields CDR1 GTSNPN and CDR2 SVGIG (reference sequence). The CDR3 is 14 amino acids. The CDR3 protein is CAWSVQRVNNEQFF. CDR3 nucleotide sequence: TGTGCCTGGAGTGTCCAGCGGGTAAACAATGAGCAGTTCTTC.

The rearrangement joins TRBV28 to TRBJ2-7; D uncertain. Trimming cost V 5 bases and J 1 base, with 12 bases left between them. This CDR3 has 14 residues. Germline CDR1 reads MDHEN; CDR2 reads SYDVKM. Here the CDR3 DNA reads TGTGCCAGCAGTCCCCCAAGAAGGTCCTACGAGCAGTACTTC. Translating gives CASSPPRRSYEQYF.

The chain has TRBV20-1 and TRBJ2-1; D possibly corresponds to TRBD2 (5 bases). The CDR3 is made up of 16 amino acids. Deletions cut 3 bases from V and 6 bases from J, with 21 bases between. The V gene's germline CDR1 is DFQATT and CDR2 SNEGSKA (reference sequence). The CDR3 bases are TGCAGTGCTAGTGCACCTCTAGCCGCCCTACTCAATGAGCAGTTCTTC. This codes for CSASAPLAALLNEQFF.

The rearrangement links TRBV20-1 to TRBJ2-4; D gene ambiguous. The CDR3 runs 13 residues. Trimming removed 3 bases from V and 1 base from J, with 7 bases in between. The V gene's germline CDR1 is DFQATT and CDR2 SNEGSKA (reference sequence). Here the CDR3 DNA reads TGCAGTGCTAGTGAGAGGGCCAAAAACATTCAGTACTTC. It is translated as CSASERAKNIQYF.

The chain uses TRBV12-3 or TRBV12-4 and TRBJ1-1; no firm D call. The CDR3 has 13 residues. V lost 7 bases and J lost 3, with 12 bases in between. As DNA, the CDR3 is TGTGCCAGCACTTCCTTGGGAGACACTGAAGCTTTCTTT. The encoded protein is CASTSLGDTEAFF.